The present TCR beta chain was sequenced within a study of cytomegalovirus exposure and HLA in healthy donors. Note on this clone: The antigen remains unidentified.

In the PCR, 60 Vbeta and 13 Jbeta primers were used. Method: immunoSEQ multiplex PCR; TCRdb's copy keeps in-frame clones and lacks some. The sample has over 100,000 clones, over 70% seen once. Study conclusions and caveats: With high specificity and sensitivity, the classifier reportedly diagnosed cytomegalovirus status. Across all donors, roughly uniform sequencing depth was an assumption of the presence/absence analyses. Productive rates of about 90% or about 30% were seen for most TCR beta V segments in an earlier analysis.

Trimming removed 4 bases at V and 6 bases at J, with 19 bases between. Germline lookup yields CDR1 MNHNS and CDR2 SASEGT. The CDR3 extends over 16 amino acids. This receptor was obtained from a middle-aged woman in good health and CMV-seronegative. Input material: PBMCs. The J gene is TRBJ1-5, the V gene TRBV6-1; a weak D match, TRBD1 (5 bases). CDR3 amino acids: CASSGLPGPDSQPQHF. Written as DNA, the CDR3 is TGTGCCAGCAGTGGTCTACCGGGCCCAGACAGTCAGCCCCAGCATTTT.